These 26 T cell receptor beta chains came from one sample sequenced in a study of tumor and adjacent non-tumor tissue in lung cancer (dated by TCRdb to the late 2010s). RNA was extracted from bulk unsorted tissue and checked for quality with a NanoDrop ND-1000 and an Agilent 2100. Distant non-tumor tissue taken more than 3 cm from the tumor edge was used as the normal lung sample. The protocol used for the library was multiplex PCR. Data came from an Illumina HiSeq 2500. TCRbeta libraries were built by three rounds of nested PCR using primers (Table S4), following protocols modified from ARM-PCR. TCRdb cleaned the public reads at Q25 with fastp, built clones with MiXCR and kept in-frame beta chains. A single entry per CDR3 protein holds the most common genes and DNA from its merged rows. A total of around 80,000 distinct CDR3 sequences appear in this sample, about four fifths of them only once. The leading ten clones occupy approximately 51% of the sample.

The sequencing sample was made of distant non-tumor lung tissue. Receptor source: a man aged 55 to 70 with non-small cell lung cancer.

The chain joins TRBV29-1 to TRBJ1-2; D is possibly TRBD1 (5 bases). Germline loops: CDR1 SQVTM, CDR2 ANQGSEA. The germline V and J ends were trimmed by 5 bases and 4 bases, with 14 bases remaining between them. The CDR3 extends over 13 amino acids. CDR3 DNA: TGCAGCGTTCGATATGGGGCTAGCTATGGCTACACCTTC. This translates into CSVRYGASYGYTF. Full variable domain (missing parts from reference TRBV29-1 and TRBJ1-2): SAVISQKPSRDICQRGTSLTIQCQVDSQVTMMFWYRQQPGQSLTLIATANQGSEATYESGFVIDKFPISRPNLTFSTLTVSNMSPEDSSIYLCSVRYGASYGYTFGSGTRLTVV.

This clonotype was detected only once. Since the CDR3 does not end with the conserved phenylalanine or tryptophan, this likely comes from a read error. The chain links TRBV20-1 to TRBJ2-1; TRBD1 agrees at 9 bases. The CDR3 extends over 12 amino acids. In germline, CDR1 is DFQATT, CDR2 SNEGSKA (reference sequence). CDR3 sequence (DNA): TGCGGTGCTAGGGACAGGGACGATGAGCAGTTCCTC. It encodes CGARDRDDEQFL.

This clonotype came up a few times. This may be a read error, as it is one base from a much larger clone. J is TRBJ1-1 and V is TRBV20-1; D is ambiguous. The V end was cut by 1 base, the J end by 6 bases, with 15 bases between. This CDR3 region has 14 residues. Germline V gene data show CDR1 as DFQATT and CDR2 as SNEGSKA (reference sequence). CDR3 sequence (DNA): TGCAGTGCTAGAGTACACGGGAATAGCCCTGAAGCTTTCTTT. Translated, it gives CSARVHGNSPEAFF.

A word on this clonotype: At one boundary the junction diverges from the germline segment, which might be a read error. V usage is TRBV6-6 and J usage is TRBJ2-1, with 9 positions matching TRBD2. Looked up from germline, CDR1 is MNHNY and CDR2 is SVGAGI (reference sequence). The CDR3 covers 15 residues. CDR3 nucleotides: TGTGCTAGCAGTTGGGGCGGGGGGGTTTACAATGAGCAGTTCTTC. The encoded protein is CASSWGGGVYNEQFF.

Turning to this clonotype: A much larger clone differs from this one at a single base, so this may be a read error. The V gene is TRBV20-1, the J gene TRBJ2-7, with 10 bases matching TRBD1. The CDR3 loop spans 13 amino acids. V shed 7 bases and J 6 bases; nucleotides not matched to a gene: 9. Germline loops: CDR1 DFQATT, CDR2 SNEGSKA (reference sequence). CDR3 amino acids: CSVTGTGDFEQYF. The CDR3 DNA reads as TGCAGTGTCACCGGGACAGGGGATTTCGAGCAGTACTTC.

This chain joins TRBV28 and TRBJ1-1; possibly TRBD1 for D (6 bases). Trimming removed 5 bases at V and 5 bases at J, with 15 bases between. The CDR3 has 14 residues. The germline V gene encodes CDR1 MDHEN and CDR2 SYDVKM. This CDR3 is CASSPPTDRTEAFF. The CDR3 nucleotides read TGTGCCAGCAGTCCCCCCACAGACAGGACTGAAGCTTTCTTT.

Worth noting for this clonotype: Without the conserved terminal phenylalanine or tryptophan, this CDR3 likely stems from a read error. No DNA is shown, since the ends of the CDR3 on it are uncertain; the CDR3 is the one TCRdb lists. V gene TRBV11-3 combines with J gene TRBJ2-3; the table assigns TRBD1, which was not confirmed against the DNA. The CDR3 is 13 residues long, counting both termini. Germline CDR1 reads SGHNT; CDR2 reads YENEEA. The CDR3 spells CAISFQGADTQFS.

A word on this clonotype: This may arise from a read error, as a much more abundant clone is one base away. The genes are TRBV20-1 and TRBJ2-3; 9 nucleotides match TRBD2. With 8 bases clipped from V and 2 bases from J, the junction kept 23 bases outside the gene matches. This CDR3 is 19 amino acids long. Germline assignment: CDR1 DFQATT and CDR2 SNEGSKA (reference sequence). The CDR3 bases are TGCAGTTCGACCACCCCGGGACTAGCCGACAGTGGGTTCACAGATACGCAGTATTTT. This sequence encodes CSSTTPGLADSGFTDTQYF.

In this sample, this clonotype turned up once. Relative to the germline gene, one junction end is altered; a read error may explain this. This chain joins TRBV6-2 or TRBV6-3 and TRBJ1-2; 8 bases fit TRBD1. Per germline, CDR1 MNHEY and CDR2 SVGEGT. The CDR3 length is 15 residues. This chain's CDR3 is CASIYSGQGYYGYTF. CDR3 sequence (DNA): TGTGCCAGCATTTATTCCGGACAGGGCTACTATGGCTACACCTTT.

Turning to this clonotype: A read error may account for a junction end that differs from germline. The J gene is TRBJ1-6, the V gene TRBV6-1; maybe TRBD1 (5 bases). Germline V gene sequence: CDR1 MNHNS, CDR2 SASEGT. This CDR3 is built from 13 residues. CDR3 region: CVSSGHQGSPLHF. The CDR3 DNA reads as TGTGTCAGCAGTGGACATCAAGGTTCACCCCTCCACTTT.

The chain carries TRBV12-5 and TRBJ2-1; the D gene is possibly TRBD1 (5 bases). The V gene's germline CDR1 is LGHNT and CDR2 FRNRAP. The V end lost 6 bases, the J end lost 14 bases, and 20 bases lay between the germline ends. The CDR3 runs 13 residues. CDR3 nucleotide sequence: TGTGCTAGTGGACCCGACAGTGGCAAAGAGGAGTTCTTC. As protein: CASGPDSGKEEFF.

This clonotype was seen just once. This may be a read error: a much more frequent sequence differs by one nucleotide. Because the CDR3 is missing its conserved closing phenylalanine or tryptophan, this is likely a read error. The V and J genes are TRBV5-1 and TRBJ1-6; 8 positions agree with TRBD1. The junction had 3 bases not matched to a gene; V was cut back by 3 bases and J by 7 bases. The germline V gene has CDR1 SGHRS and CDR2 YFSETQ. This CDR3 contains 14 residues. The CDR3 is CASSSRQGNSPLHY. The CDR3 bases are TGCGCCAGCAGCTCCCGACAGGGGAATTCACCCCTCCACTAT.

This clonotype was observed a handful of times. This clone may be a read error of a much larger clone one base away. The chain is built from TRBV20-1 and TRBJ1-2, with D perhaps TRBD1 (6 bases). Germline V gene lookup returns CDR1 DFQATT and CDR2 SNEGSKA (reference sequence). CDR3 size: 12 residues. The chain's CDR3 is CSTSRGSYGYTF. The CDR3, as DNA: TGCAGTACTAGCAGGGGTTCCTATGGCTACACCTTC.

Concerning this clonotype itself: Germline is not matched at one junction end, which may reflect a read error. V gene TRBV4-2 combines with J gene TRBJ2-1; TRBD1 might be the D (6 bases). Per germline, CDR1 LGHNA and CDR2 YNFKEQ. CDR3 length: 16 residues. CDR3 nucleotide sequence: TGTGCCAGCAGCCAAGATTGGATACAGGGAAGCAATGGGCAGTTCTTC. This sequence encodes CASSQDWIQGSNGQFF.

CDR3 bases: TGTGCCAGCAACTCCGGACAGGTTACGGAGACCCAGTACTTC. This translates into CASNSGQVTETQYF. The genes are TRBV11-2 and TRBJ2-5; 7 positions match TRBD1. The CDR3 loop spans 14 amino acids. Trimming took 7 bases from V and 5 from J; bases not matched to a gene: 10. Germline V gene data show CDR1 as SGHAT and CDR2 as FQNNGV.

Points on this clonotype: This may be a read error, as it is one base from a much larger clone. This rearrangement joins TRBV28 to TRBJ1-2, with D maybe TRBD1 (5 bases). Germline V lookup: CDR1 MDHEN, CDR2 SYDVKM. Trimming took off 5 bases at V and 6 bases at J, with 19 bases between the two ends. This CDR3 is 15 amino acids long. CDR3 residues: CASSVPGRSLDGYTF. CDR3 in DNA: TGTGCCAGCAGTGTGCCGGGACGGTCCTTGGATGGCTACACCTTC.

About this clonotype: This may arise from a read error, as a much more abundant clone is one base away. V usage is TRBV10-2 and J usage is TRBJ2-1, with a tentative D call TRBD2 (5 bases). This CDR3 has 14 residues. V lost 10 bases and J lost 2, with 15 bases in between. The germline gives CDR1 WSHSY, CDR2 SAAADI. For the CDR3, the DNA is TGCGCCACCTATAGGAGCGGTCCCTACAATGAGCAGTTCTTC. Translating gives CATYRSGPYNEQFF.

Of note for this clonotype: At one of its ends the junction is not consistent with the germline gene, which may arise from a read error. The chain is built from TRBV11-3 and TRBJ2-2; 8 bases align to TRBD2. There are 18 residues in the CDR3. CDR1 and CDR2 from the germline V gene are SGHNT and YENEEA. CDR3 DNA sequence: TGTGCCAGCAGGTCCCGGGGAGCGGGAGAATACAGAGCCGGGAAGCTGTTTTTT. This codes for CASRSRGAGEYRAGKLFF.

Points on this clonotype: The missing conserved phenylalanine or tryptophan at the end of this CDR3 makes a read error likely. This chain links TRBV11-3 with TRBJ2-5; weak D call: TRBD2 (5 bases). Germline lookup yields CDR1 SGHNT and CDR2 YENEEA. This CDR3 spans 13 amino acids. CDR3 coding DNA: TGTCCCAGCAGCTTTACCGGGGAAGAGGCCCAGTACTTA. Protein product: CPSSFTGEEAQYL.

Comment on this clonotype: A read error may account for a junction end that differs from germline. This chain joins TRBV11-2 and TRBJ2-5; D perhaps matches TRBD1 (5 bases). CDR1 and CDR2 (germline): SGHAT, FQNNGV. CDR3 length: 14 residues. CDR3 in amino acids: CASSFGQVQETEYF. CDR3 sequence (DNA): TGTGCCAGCAGCTTTGGACAAGTCCAAGAGACCGAGTACTTC.

Details on this clonotype: The junction and the germline gene differ at one end; a read error may be behind it. The rearrangement joins TRBV20-1 to TRBJ2-2; weak D call: TRBD1 (6 bases). The CDR3 is 17 amino acids. The germline gives CDR1 DFQATT, CDR2 SNEGSKA (reference sequence). CDR3 residues: CSARASGRGSNTGELFF. CDR3 nucleotide sequence: TGCAGTGCTAGAGCCTCGGGTAGGGGGAGCAACACCGGGGAGCTGTTCTTT.

For this clonotype: A junction boundary mismatches the germline segment, possibly from a read error. The chain recombines TRBV11-2 with TRBJ1-1; D gene unclear. The germline V gene encodes CDR1 SGHAT and CDR2 FQNNGV. The CDR3 sequence is 14 residues long. CDR3 residues: CTSSLVGRNTEAFF. The CDR3 DNA follows: TGTACCAGCAGCTTAGTCGGGAGGAACACTGAGGCTTTCTTT.

The chain has TRBV11-2 and TRBJ1-3, with D perhaps matching TRBD1 (6 bases). This CDR3 is built from 16 residues. Germline V gives CDR1 SGHAT, CDR2 FQNNGV. V dropped 2 bases and J dropped 9 bases, with 20 bases sitting between them. CDR3 in amino acids: CASSLPYTGTEGTIYF. In nucleotides, the CDR3 is TGTGCCAGCAGCTTACCCTATACAGGGACGGAGGGCACCATATATTTT.

This clonotype has only one observation. The V gene is TRBV12-3 or TRBV12-4, the J gene TRBJ1-1; D unresolved. V lost 1 base to trimming and J lost 3 bases, with 12 bases between them. The CDR3 length is 15 residues. CDR3 sequence (DNA): TGTGCCAGCAGTTTAGTGCGTGTTGGGGACACTGAAGCTTTCTTT. It yields the protein CASSLVRVGDTEAFF.

On this clonotype itself: The junction does not match germline at one end; this may be a read error. J is TRBJ1-2 and V is TRBV28; D possibly corresponds to TRBD1 (6 bases). The CDR3 consists of 13 residues. In germline, CDR1 is MDHEN, CDR2 SYDVKM. In DNA, the CDR3 is TGTGTCAGCTGTCCACAGGGACTCTATGGCTACGCCTTC. This translates into CVSCPQGLYGYAF.

As to this clonotype: The conserved closing phenylalanine or tryptophan is absent in this CDR3, likely reflecting a read error. The rearrangement joins TRBV20-1 to TRBJ2-1; the D is unclear. Germline V gene data show CDR1 as DFQATT and CDR2 as SNEGSKA (reference sequence). The CDR3 sequence is 14 residues long. In nucleotides, the CDR3 is TGCAGTGTTAGAGGCCGTGAGGACCACAATGAGCAGTTCATC. It translates to CSVRGREDHNEQFI.